The entry below describes one TCR beta chain. Its antigen is not yet known. The record has no base qualities; no much larger clone is one base away. These data originate in a study of T cell responses to AZD1222 COVID-19 vaccine (dated by TCRdb to the early 2020s). For context, the study as a whole: A total of 240 or so trial participants underwent TCR sequencing, of whom nearly 210 had received two doses of AZD1222 and about 25 had received two doses of the MenACWY control vaccine. Trial participants were enrolled by age into 18-55, 56-69 and 70-plus year subgroups, with approximately 150, 28 and 58 TCR-sequenced participants respectively. Points the paper makes about the study in general: The whole spike protein was spanned by vaccine-associated CD4 TCRs, and dominant responses were seen in regions 160-218 and 743-854. Because no day 14 peak-response samples were available, repertoires were characterized only after the peak T cell response. Epitopes outside the regions mutated in the B.1.351 and B.1.1.7 variants were reportedly recognized by nearly half of the unique spike-specific TCRs. Spike-specific TCR breadth and depth rose significantly after two AZD1222 doses compared with day 0 and with MenACWY recipients. Only a handful of AZD1222 recipients were SARS-CoV-2 seropositive at baseline, limiting conclusions about previously exposed vaccinees. In the small 56-69-year group, the increase in depth fell short of significance, most likely because of low power. Participants were mostly white British and included more females than males, and it was suggested by the authors that clonal diversity may have been underestimated.

The CDR3 regions of human TCRbeta chains were subjected to immunosequencing. As for how the authors treated the data: Repertoire TCRs were checked for matches against a reference library of SARS-CoV-2-specific TCRs that had been generated using the MIRA antigen-specificity platform. Breadth meant the fraction of unique TCRs that were SARS-CoV-2-associated, whereas depth meant the fraction of total T cells that were SARS-CoV-2-associated. Using the MIRA data, each spike-specific TCR was mapped to the spike region that the TCR reacts to and placed in a CD4 or CD8 class. Log10-transformed breadth and depth values were compared by one-way ANOVA with Sidak's multiple comparisons tests. TCRdb took this table from immuneACCESS and kept in-frame rearrangements with V and J called. Such tables lack part of the clones; where checked against another copy, unresolved V genes explain under half of the gap, and the rest is unexplained. From that table come the V and J calls and clone size; the DNA was used to work out D and trimming. The sample yields 15,000 or so clones; approximately 80% were counted once. Together, the top ten hold 30% to 40% of the sample.

Cut back by 2 bases and 6 bases, the V and J ends lie 13 bases apart. Sequences GTSNPN (CDR1) and SVGIG (CDR2) are obtained from the germline V gene (reference sequence). There are 13 amino acids in the CDR3, from cysteine to phenylalanine inclusive. This entry keeps only the CDR3 DNA: 39 bases, framed from base 1. The time point label for this specimen denotes: about 28 days (+/-7) after the second vaccine dose. AZD1222 recipients with second doses at about 4 weeks or about 12 weeks were pooled, because spike-specific TCR depth and breadth did not differ between schedules. Samples from vaccinated people were obtained from the UK trials COV001 and COV002, which included a single-blind randomized controlled phase 2/3 trial of AZD1222 (ChAdOx1 nCoV-19) in healthy adults. For TCRbeta chain sequencing, PBMC samples from trial participants were taken at day 0 and at day 28 after the second dose.

The starting material was peripheral blood, obtained 28 days after the second AZD1222 dose. The chain joins TRBV30 to TRBJ1-2, and the D gene may be TRBD1, 5 bases matching. The receptor's source is an adult who received the AZD1222 COVID-19 vaccine. CDR3 loop: CAWSLGTDDGYTF. The DNA sequence follows: TGTGCCTGGAGTCTTGGGACTGACGATGGCTACACCTTC.